The entry below describes one TCR beta chain. Its antigen remains unknown. One junction end disagrees with the germline gene, perhaps due to a read error. The data originate from a study of tumor and adjacent non-tumor tissue in lung cancer. As for the study in general: Aged about 31 to 85 years, patients included nine to ten men and five or six women with stage I to III disease. Study-level findings and limits: In normal lung, the top 100 clones were significantly more dominant than in tumor. Patients with more diverse tumor TCRs had worse survival.

Three rounds of nested PCR, following a modified ARM-PCR protocol, produced the TCRbeta library. TCRdb reprocessed the multiplex PCR reads via MiXCR and lists one record per CDR3 protein. The sample holds roughly 67,000 distinct CDR3 sequences, around 80% seen once. The length of the CDR3 is 14 residues. Germline values: CDR1 MNHNS, CDR2 SASEGT. The template was RNA from unsorted bulk tissue. The normal lung tissue was taken more than 3 cm from the tumor edge. Sequences were obtained from distant non-tumor lung tissue. The receptor comes from a man in his fifties or sixties with non-small cell lung cancer. J is TRBJ1-5 and V is TRBV6-1, with a tentative D call TRBD2 (6 bases). TRBJ2-3 explains the end of the DNA better; the J call may be wrong. The CDR3 bases are TGTGCTAGCAGTGAAGCTGGAGGGAATCAGCCCCAGTATTTT. Its translation: CASSEAGGNQPQYF.